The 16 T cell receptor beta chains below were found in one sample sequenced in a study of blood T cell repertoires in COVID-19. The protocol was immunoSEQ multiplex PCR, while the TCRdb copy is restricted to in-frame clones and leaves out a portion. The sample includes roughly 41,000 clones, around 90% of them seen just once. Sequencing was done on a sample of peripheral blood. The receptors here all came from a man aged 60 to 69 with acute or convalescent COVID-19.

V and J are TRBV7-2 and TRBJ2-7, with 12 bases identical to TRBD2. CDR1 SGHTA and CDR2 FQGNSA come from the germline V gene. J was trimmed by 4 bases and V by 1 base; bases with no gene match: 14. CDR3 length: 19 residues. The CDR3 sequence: CASSLVRLAGGPNTYEQYF. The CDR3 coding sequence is TGTGCCAGCAGCTTAGTTCGGCTAGCGGGGGGGCCTAACACATACGAGCAGTACTTC.

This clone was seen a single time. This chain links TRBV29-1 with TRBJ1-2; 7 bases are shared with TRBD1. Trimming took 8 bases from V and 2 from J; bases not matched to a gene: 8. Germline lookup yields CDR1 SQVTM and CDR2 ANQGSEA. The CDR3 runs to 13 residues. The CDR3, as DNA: TGCAGCTTCGGACAGGATTTAAACTATGGCTACACCTTC. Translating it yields CSFGQDLNYGYTF.

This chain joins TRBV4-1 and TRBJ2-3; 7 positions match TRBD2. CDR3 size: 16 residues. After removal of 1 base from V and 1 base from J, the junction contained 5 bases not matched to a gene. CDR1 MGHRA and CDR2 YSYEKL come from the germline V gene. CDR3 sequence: CASSQGGGEGTDTQYF. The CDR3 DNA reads TGCGCCAGCAGCCAAGGCGGGGGAGAAGGCACAGATACGCAGTATTTT.

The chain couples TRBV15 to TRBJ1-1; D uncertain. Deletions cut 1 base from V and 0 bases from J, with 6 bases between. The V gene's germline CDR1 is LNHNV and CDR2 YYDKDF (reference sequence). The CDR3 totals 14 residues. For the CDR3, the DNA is TGTGCCACCAGCAGAGCACAGATGAACACTGAAGCTTTCTTT. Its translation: CATSRAQMNTEAFF.

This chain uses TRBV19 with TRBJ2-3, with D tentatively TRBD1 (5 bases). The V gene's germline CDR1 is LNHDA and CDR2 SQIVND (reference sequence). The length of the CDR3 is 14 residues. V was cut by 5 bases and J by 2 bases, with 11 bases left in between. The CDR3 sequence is CASSYGGATDTQYF. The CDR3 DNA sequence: TGTGCCAGTAGTTACGGTGGGGCCACAGATACGCAGTATTTT.

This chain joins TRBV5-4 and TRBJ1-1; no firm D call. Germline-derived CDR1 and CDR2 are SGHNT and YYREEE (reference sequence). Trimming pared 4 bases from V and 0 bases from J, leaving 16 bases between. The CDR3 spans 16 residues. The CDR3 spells CASSPAPGNMNTEAFF. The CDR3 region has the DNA TGTGCCAGCAGCCCCGCCCCGGGAAACATGAACACTGAAGCTTTCTTT.

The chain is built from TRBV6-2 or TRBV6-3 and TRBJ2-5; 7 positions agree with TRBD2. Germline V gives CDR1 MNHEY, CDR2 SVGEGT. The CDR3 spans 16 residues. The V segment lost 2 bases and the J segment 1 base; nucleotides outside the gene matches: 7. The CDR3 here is CASSYPRRLAQETQYF. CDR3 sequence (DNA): TGTGCCAGCAGTTACCCTCGCCGACTAGCCCAAGAGACCCAGTACTTC.

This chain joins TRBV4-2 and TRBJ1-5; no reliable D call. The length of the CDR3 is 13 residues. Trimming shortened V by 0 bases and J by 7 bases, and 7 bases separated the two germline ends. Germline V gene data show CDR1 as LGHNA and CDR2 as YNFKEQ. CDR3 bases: TGTGCCAGCAGCCAAGAAGTGAGACAGCCCCAGCATTTT. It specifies CASSQEVRQPQHF.

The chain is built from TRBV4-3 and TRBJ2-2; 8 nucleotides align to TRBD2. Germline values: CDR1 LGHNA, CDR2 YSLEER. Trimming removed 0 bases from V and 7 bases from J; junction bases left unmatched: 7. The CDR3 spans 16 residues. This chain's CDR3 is CASSQERGVLGGELFF. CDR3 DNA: TGCGCCAGCAGCCAAGAGCGGGGGGTGTTGGGCGGGGAGCTGTTTTTT.

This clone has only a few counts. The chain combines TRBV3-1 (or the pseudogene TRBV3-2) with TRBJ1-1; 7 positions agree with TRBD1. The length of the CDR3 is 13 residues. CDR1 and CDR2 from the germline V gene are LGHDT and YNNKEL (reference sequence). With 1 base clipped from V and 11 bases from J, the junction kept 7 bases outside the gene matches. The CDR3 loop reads CASSQGRGGRAFF. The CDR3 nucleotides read TGTGCCAGCAGCCAAGGACGAGGGGGCCGGGCTTTCTTT.

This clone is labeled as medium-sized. In DNA form, the CDR3 reads TGTGCCACCGGGACAGGGGGTAATTCACCCCTCCACTTT. Translated: CATGTGGNSPLHF. The chain recombines TRBV14 with TRBJ1-6; 11 bases match TRBD1. In germline, CDR1 is SGHDN, CDR2 FVKESK. With 10 bases clipped from V and 6 bases from J, the junction kept 2 bases outside the gene matches. This CDR3 has 13 residues.

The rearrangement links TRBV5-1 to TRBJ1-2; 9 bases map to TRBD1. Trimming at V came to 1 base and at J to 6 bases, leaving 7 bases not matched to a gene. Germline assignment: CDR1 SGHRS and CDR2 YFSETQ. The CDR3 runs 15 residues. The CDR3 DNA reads TGCGCCAGCAGCTTGATCGGACAGGGGCATGATGGCTACACCTTC. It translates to CASSLIGQGHDGYTF.

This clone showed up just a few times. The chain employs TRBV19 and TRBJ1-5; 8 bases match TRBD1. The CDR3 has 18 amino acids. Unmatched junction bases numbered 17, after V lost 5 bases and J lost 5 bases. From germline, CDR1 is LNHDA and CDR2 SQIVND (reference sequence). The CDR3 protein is CASSPSGQGFYRDQPQHF. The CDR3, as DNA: TGTGCCAGTAGTCCTTCCGGACAGGGCTTTTATAGAGATCAGCCCCAGCATTTT.

The CDR3 nucleotides are TGTGCCAGCCGGGACGCGGGAAGATCACCCCTCCACTTT. This codes for CASRDAGRSPLHF. The chain combines TRBV19 with TRBJ1-6, with D perhaps TRBD1 (5 bases). Trimming stripped 9 bases from V and 10 bases from J, with 16 bases between. The germline V gene has CDR1 LNHDA and CDR2 SQIVND (reference sequence). The CDR3 is 13 residues long.

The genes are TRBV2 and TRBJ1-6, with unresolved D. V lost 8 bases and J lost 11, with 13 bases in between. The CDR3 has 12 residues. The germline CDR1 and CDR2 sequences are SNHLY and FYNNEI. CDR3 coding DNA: TGTGCCAGCTTGAGCGGTGGGCCACCCCTCCACTTT. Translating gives CASLSGGPPLHF. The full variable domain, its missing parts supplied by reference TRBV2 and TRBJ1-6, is EPEVTQTPSHQVTQMGQEVILRCVPISNHLYFYWYRQILGQKVEFLVSFYNNEISEKSEIFDDQFSVERPDGSNFTLKIRSTKLEDSAMYFCASLSGGPPLHFGNGTRLTVT.

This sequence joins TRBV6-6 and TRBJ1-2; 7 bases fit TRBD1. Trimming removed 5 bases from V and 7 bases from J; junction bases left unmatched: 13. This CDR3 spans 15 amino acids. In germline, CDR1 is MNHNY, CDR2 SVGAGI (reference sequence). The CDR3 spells CASSPKGDSLVGYTF. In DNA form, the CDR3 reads TGTGCCAGCAGTCCCAAGGGGGACAGCCTAGTTGGCTACACCTTC.